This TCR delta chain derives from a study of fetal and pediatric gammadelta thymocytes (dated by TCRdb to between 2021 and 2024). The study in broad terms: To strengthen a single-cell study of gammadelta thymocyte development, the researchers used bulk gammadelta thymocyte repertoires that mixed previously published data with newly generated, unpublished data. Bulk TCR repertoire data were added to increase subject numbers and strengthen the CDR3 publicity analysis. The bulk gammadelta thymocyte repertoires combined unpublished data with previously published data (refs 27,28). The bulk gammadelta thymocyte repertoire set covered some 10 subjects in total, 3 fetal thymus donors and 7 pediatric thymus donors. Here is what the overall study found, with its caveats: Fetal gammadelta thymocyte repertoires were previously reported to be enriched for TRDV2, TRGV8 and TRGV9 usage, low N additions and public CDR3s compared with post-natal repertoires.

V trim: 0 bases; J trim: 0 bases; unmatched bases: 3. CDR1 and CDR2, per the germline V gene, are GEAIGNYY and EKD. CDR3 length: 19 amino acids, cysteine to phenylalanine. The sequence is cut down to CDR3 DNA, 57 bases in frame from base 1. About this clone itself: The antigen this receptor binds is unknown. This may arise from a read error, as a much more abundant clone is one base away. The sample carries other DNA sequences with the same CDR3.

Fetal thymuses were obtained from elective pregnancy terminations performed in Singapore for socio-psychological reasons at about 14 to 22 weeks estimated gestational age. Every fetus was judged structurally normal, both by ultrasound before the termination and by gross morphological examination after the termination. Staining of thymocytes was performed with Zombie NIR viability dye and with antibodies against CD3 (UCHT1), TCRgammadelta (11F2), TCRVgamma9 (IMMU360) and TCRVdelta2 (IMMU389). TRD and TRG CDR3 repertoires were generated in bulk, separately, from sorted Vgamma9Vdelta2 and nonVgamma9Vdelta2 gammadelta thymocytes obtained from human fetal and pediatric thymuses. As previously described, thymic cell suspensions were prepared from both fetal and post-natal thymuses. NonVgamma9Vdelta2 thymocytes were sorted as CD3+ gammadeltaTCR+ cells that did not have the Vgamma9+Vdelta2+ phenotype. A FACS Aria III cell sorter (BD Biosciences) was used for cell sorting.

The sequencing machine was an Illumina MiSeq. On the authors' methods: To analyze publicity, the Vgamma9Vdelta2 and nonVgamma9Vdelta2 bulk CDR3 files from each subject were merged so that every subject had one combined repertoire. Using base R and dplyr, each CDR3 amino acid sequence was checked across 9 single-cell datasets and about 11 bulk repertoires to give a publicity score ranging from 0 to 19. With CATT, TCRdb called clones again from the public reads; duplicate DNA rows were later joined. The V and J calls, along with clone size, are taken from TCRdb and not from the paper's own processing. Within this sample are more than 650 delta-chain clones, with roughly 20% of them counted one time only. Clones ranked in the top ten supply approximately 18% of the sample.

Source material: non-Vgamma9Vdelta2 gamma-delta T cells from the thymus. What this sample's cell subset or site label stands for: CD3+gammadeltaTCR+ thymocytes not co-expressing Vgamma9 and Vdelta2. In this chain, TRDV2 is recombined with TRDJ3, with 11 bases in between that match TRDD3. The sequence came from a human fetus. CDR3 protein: CACDTGTGGYSWDTRQMFF. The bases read TGTGCCTGTGACACCGGGACTGGGGGATACTCCTGGGACACCCGACAGATGTTTTTC.